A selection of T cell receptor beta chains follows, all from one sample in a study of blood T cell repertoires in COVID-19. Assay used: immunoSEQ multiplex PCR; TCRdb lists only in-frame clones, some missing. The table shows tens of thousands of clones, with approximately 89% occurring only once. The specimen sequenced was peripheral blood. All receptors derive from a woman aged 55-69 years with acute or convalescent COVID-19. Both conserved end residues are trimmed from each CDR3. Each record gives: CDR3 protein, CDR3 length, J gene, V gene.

cdr3_aa: ASSSTYTGSQPQH
cdr3_length: 13
j_call: TRBJ1-5
v_call: TRBV5-5

cdr3_aa: ASSPSHGRSEQY
cdr3_length: 12
j_call: TRBJ2-7
v_call: TRBV7-9

cdr3_aa: AISGNRLGSIYEQY
cdr3_length: 14
j_call: TRBJ2-7
v_call: TRBV10-3

cdr3_aa: ATSRTSDHEQF
cdr3_length: 11
j_call: TRBJ2-1
v_call: TRBV15

cdr3_aa: ASSQTPTSATDNEQF
cdr3_length: 15
j_call: TRBJ2-1
v_call: TRBV4-3

cdr3_aa: ASSLGAGGGYT
cdr3_length: 11
j_call: TRBJ1-2
v_call: TRBV5-1

cdr3_aa: AWTWVQGMDTIY
cdr3_length: 12
j_call: TRBJ1-3
v_call: TRBV30

cdr3_aa: ASSQAGDYGEKLF
cdr3_length: 13
j_call: TRBJ1-4
v_call: TRBV3-1/TRBV3-2

cdr3_aa: ASSEGAGGKQY
cdr3_length: 11
j_call: TRBJ2-7
v_call: TRBV2

cdr3_aa: SVGGAGASDEQF
cdr3_length: 12
j_call: TRBJ2-1
v_call: TRBV29-1

cdr3_aa: ASRAPGYEQY
cdr3_length: 10
j_call: TRBJ2-7
v_call: TRBV28

cdr3_aa: ASSSDRVYGYEQY
cdr3_length: 13
j_call: TRBJ2-7
v_call: TRBV18

cdr3_aa: ASNTGESVNTEAF
cdr3_length: 13
j_call: TRBJ1-1
v_call: TRBV6-6

cdr3_aa: ASSLDFTGSSPLH
cdr3_length: 13
j_call: TRBJ1-6
v_call: TRBV5-6

cdr3_aa: ASSLVASGQETQY
cdr3_length: 13
j_call: TRBJ2-5
v_call: TRBV7-2

cdr3_aa: ASSTGQNSPLH
cdr3_length: 11
j_call: TRBJ1-6
v_call: TRBV19

cdr3_aa: ATQGAYEQY
cdr3_length: 9
j_call: TRBJ2-7
v_call: TRBV10-3

cdr3_aa: ASQTGTGGVWSNQPQH
cdr3_length: 16
j_call: TRBJ1-5
v_call: TRBV19

cdr3_aa: ASSLWGVGMSRGYT
cdr3_length: 14
j_call: TRBJ1-2
v_call: TRBV7-2

cdr3_aa: ASSLSYGQPYEQF
cdr3_length: 13
j_call: TRBJ2-1
v_call: TRBV7-6

cdr3_aa: ASSQTRASQY
cdr3_length: 10
j_call: TRBJ2-5
v_call: TRBV6-2/TRBV6-3

cdr3_aa: SVERAGAYNEQF
cdr3_length: 12
j_call: TRBJ2-1
v_call: TRBV29-1

cdr3_aa: ASSLAYRDRGLEQY
cdr3_length: 14
j_call: TRBJ2-7
v_call: TRBV7-8

cdr3_aa: ASTQGGWTEAF
cdr3_length: 11
j_call: TRBJ1-1
v_call: TRBV12-3/TRBV12-4

cdr3_aa: ASRKYTGNTEAF
cdr3_length: 12
j_call: TRBJ1-1
v_call: TRBV19

cdr3_aa: ASSLGSSGLAASYEQY
cdr3_length: 16
j_call: TRBJ2-7
v_call: TRBV7-2

cdr3_aa: ASSLASMDSENYGYT
cdr3_length: 15
j_call: TRBJ1-2
v_call: TRBV28

cdr3_aa: ASSLRSRNEQF
cdr3_length: 11
j_call: TRBJ2-1
v_call: TRBV7-3

cdr3_aa: ASRLSGTANYEQY
cdr3_length: 13
j_call: TRBJ2-7
v_call: TRBV6-6

cdr3_aa: ASSPGTSSGNTIY
cdr3_length: 13
j_call: TRBJ1-3
v_call: TRBV5-1

cdr3_aa: ASSLRKYTGTGLSYEQY
cdr3_length: 17
j_call: TRBJ2-7
v_call: TRBV27

cdr3_aa: ASSQGRGGSIGYT
cdr3_length: 13
j_call: TRBJ1-2
v_call: TRBV4-1

cdr3_aa: ASTGQQNTGELF
cdr3_length: 12
j_call: TRBJ2-2
v_call: TRBV28

cdr3_aa: AWSVGGGTETQY
cdr3_length: 12
j_call: TRBJ2-5
v_call: TRBV30

cdr3_aa: ASILSRDRGQRSYGYT
cdr3_length: 16
j_call: TRBJ1-2
v_call: TRBV21-1